The text below deals with one T cell receptor beta chain. Its antigen has not been determined. Per-nucleotide qualities are absent, and no much larger clonotype sits a single base away. The sample originates from a study of blood T cell repertoires in COVID-19 (dated by TCRdb to about 2020). Notes on the research overall: ImmuneRACE Cohort 3 recovered participants were defined by two consecutive negative NP/OP PCR tests, healthcare professional clearance, or symptom resolution. The sample metadata nearly always contained a de-identified subject ID, COVID-19 status, age in years and sex. The repertoires were released in a freely available public database meant as a resource for research on the immune response to SARS-CoV-2. Where HLA class I and class II types were available, the types were taken from metadata supplied by the sample provider, not from assay-based typing. Collaborator samples came from the United States, Italy and Spain and covered acute and convalescent phases of COVID-19. The dataset comprised deeply sampled blood TCRbeta repertoires from subjects exposed to, actively infected with, or recovered from COVID-19. The prospective study material was composed of cDNA or gDNA derived from T cells, B-cell-depleted T cells, or PBMCs. The samples were drawn from two sources: the first 160 participants of the ongoing ImmuneRACE study, and over 1,000 subjects contributed by 6 global collaborators.

TCRbeta CDR3 regions were amplified from genomic DNA by means of the immunoSEQ Assay, a bias-controlled multiplex PCR. Under the source paper's analysis protocol: The number of nucleated cells in each sample was estimated from the amplification of reference gene primers within the assay. Sequence reads were collapsed and filtered to measure the absolute abundance of every unique TCRbeta CDR3 rearrangement. For each sample, productive Simpson clonality was calculated as the square root of Simpson's diversity index over productive rearrangements. TCRdb stores this immuneACCESS table with in-frame sequences only. Part of the clones is absent; in the studies checked, under half of the shortfall reflects unresolved V genes, and no reason is known for the rest. V, J and clone size were drawn from that table, and D and trimming were deduced from the DNA. In this sample the table shows roughly 200,000 clones, 86% of which occur a single time. The ten largest make up approximately 3.3% of the sample.

The CDR3 runs 16 residues from the cysteine to the phenylalanine. The DNA shown is the 48-base CDR3, in frame from base 1. Trimming takes 4 bases off V and 3 bases off J; junction bases not matched to a gene: 7. Looking up the germline V gene yields CDR1 SGHRS and CDR2 YFSETQ. In the prospective study, participants were about 18 to 89 years old, resided in around 25 geographic areas of the United States, and were enrolled through a virtual design. To assign participants to cohorts, the prospective study relied on clinical history that participants themselves reported in a screening survey and a study questionnaire. Mobile phlebotomists in the prospective study collected whole blood, serum and a nasopharyngeal or oropharyngeal swab from every participant. Over an approximately 2-month period, participants in the prospective study had the option of providing additional blood draws and questionnaires. Before DNA extraction, blood samples from the prospective study were shipped at room temperature or frozen.

On the study overall, not on this receptor specifically: How much clinical and demographic metadata was included differed by source and by participant, and the metadata was provided uncurated.

Sequenced sample: PBMCs or T cells enriched from blood (not recorded which). The sequence derives from a woman aged 45-65 years in a cohort exposed to, infected with or recovered from COVID-19 (not recorded which). This chain is built from TRBV5-1 and TRBJ2-3; 11 middle bases align to TRBD2. The DNA sequence is as follows: TGCGCCAGCAGCGTGACTAGCGGGGAACTAACAGATACGCAGTATTTT. It encodes CASSVTSGELTDTQYF.